The 22 T cell receptor beta chains reported below all come from one sample, sequenced in a study of blood T cell repertoires in COVID-19. The protocol was immunoSEQ multiplex PCR, while the TCRdb copy is restricted to in-frame clones and leaves out a portion. Counted here are more than 40,000 clones, about 81% occurring once; the ten biggest clones make up 12% to 15%. The sequencing input was peripheral blood. The origin of the receptors is a human donor with acute or convalescent COVID-19. The donor label of this sample is uncertain.

V and J are TRBV5-1 and TRBJ2-1; 11 nucleotides line up with TRBD2. The CDR3 runs to 15 residues. Trimming took 4 bases from V and 3 from J; bases not matched to a gene: 3. Germline V gives CDR1 SGHRS, CDR2 YFSETQ. CDR3 amino acids: CASSQLAGDYNEQFF. As DNA, the CDR3 is TGCGCCAGCAGCCAACTAGCGGGAGACTACAATGAGCAGTTCTTC.

This chain links TRBV6-6 with TRBJ2-4, with a tentative D call TRBD2 (5 bases). The CDR3 contains 15 residues. In germline, CDR1 is MNHNY, CDR2 SVGAGI (reference sequence). Trimming removed 2 bases from V and 0 bases from J, with 8 bases in between. CDR3: CASSYDGVAKNIQYF. The CDR3 DNA is TGTGCCAGCAGTTACGACGGGGTAGCCAAAAACATTCAGTACTTC.

The chain carries TRBV6-6 and TRBJ2-3, with 9 bases aligning to TRBD2. The CDR3 totals 14 residues. Germline assignment: CDR1 MNHNY and CDR2 SVGAGI (reference sequence). V gave up 6 bases and J gave up 5 bases; unmatched junction bases: 6. CDR3 nucleotides: TGTGCCAGCAGCCTGCGGGAGGGCCGAGATACGCAGTATTTT. It codes for CASSLREGRDTQYF.

This clone was seen a few times. The chain joins TRBV5-4 to TRBJ2-2; 7 bases agree with TRBD2. Germline loops: CDR1 SGHNT, CDR2 YYREEE (reference sequence). Losses at the gene ends were 4 bases for V and 7 bases for J; bases not matched to a gene: 13. The CDR3 extends over 16 amino acids. The CDR3 nucleotides are TGTGCCAGCAGCATGGGACTGGGGGGGATCAACGGGGAGCTGTTTTTT. It specifies CASSMGLGGINGELFF.

This chain connects TRBV12-2 to TRBJ2-7; the table calls TRBD2, which could not be checked here. TRBV12-2 is an annotated pseudogene. The CDR3 has 18 amino acids. Here the CDR3 DNA reads TGTGCAAGTCGCTTAGACTCCGGGGGGGGGCTACCCACCTACGAGCAGTACTTC. Translating gives CASRLDSGGGLPTYEQYF.

This clone showed up just once. The J gene is TRBJ1-2, the V gene TRBV27, with a possible D match to TRBD1 (5 bases). The germline gives CDR1 MNHEY, CDR2 SMNVEV (reference sequence). Trimming removed 8 bases at V and 8 bases at J, with 15 bases between. The CDR3 extends over 12 amino acids. The CDR3 region has the DNA TGTGCCAGCGCCCACCCGACAGAAGGCTACACCTTC. It yields the protein CASAHPTEGYTF.

This clone was found once. The chain joins TRBV12-5 to TRBJ1-4; D might be TRBD1 (5 bases). Per germline, CDR1 LGHNT and CDR2 FRNRAP. With 7 bases removed from V and 4 bases from J, the gap between germline ends came to 13 bases. The CDR3 runs to 14 residues. CDR3 amino acids: CASAQDNVNEKLFF. CDR3 nucleotides: TGTGCTAGTGCACAGGACAACGTTAATGAAAAACTGTTTTTT. Combining the CDR3 with reference TRBV12-5 and TRBJ1-4 gives the whole variable domain DARVTQTPRHKVTEMGQEVTMRCQPILGHNTVFWYRQTMMQGLELLAYFRNRAPLDDSGMPKDRFSAEMPDATLATLKIQPSEPRDSAVYFCASAQDNVNEKLFFGSGTQLSVL.

CDR3 nucleotides: TGTGCCAGCAGCTTAGTAGGGGGAGCAGGGGACAGTAATGAAAAACTGTTTTTT. Protein: CASSLVGGAGDSNEKLFF. The gene calls are TRBV7-6 and TRBJ1-4, with 7 bases lining up with TRBD1. CDR3 length: 18 amino acids. V lost 1 base, J lost 4 bases, and 12 bases stayed unmatched. Germline V gene data show CDR1 as SGHVS and CDR2 as FNYEAQ.

The chain employs TRBV7-2 and TRBJ2-3; D is ambiguous. Germline lookup yields CDR1 SGHTA and CDR2 FQGNSA. V lost 5 bases to trimming and J lost 10 bases, with 22 bases between them. The CDR3 loop spans 15 amino acids. The CDR3 DNA sequence: TGTGCCAGCAGCCGGAACTACGTGATAAGTATCGCGCAGTATTTT. Amino acids: CASSRNYVISIAQYF.

This clone was seen once. V is TRBV5-1 and J is TRBJ2-2; D is perhaps TRBD2 (6 bases). The CDR3 runs to 13 residues. Per germline, CDR1 SGHRS and CDR2 YFSETQ. With 3 bases removed from V and 6 bases from J, the gap between germline ends came to 9 bases. The CDR3 loop is CASSSSEAGELFF. The CDR3 DNA follows: TGCGCCAGCAGCTCTAGCGAGGCCGGGGAGCTGTTTTTT.

The rearrangement joins TRBV9 to TRBJ1-1; no clear D. Per the germline V gene, CDR1 is SGDLS and CDR2 is YYNGEE. The CDR3 runs to 12 residues. Deletions cut 3 bases from V and 4 bases from J, with 7 bases between. The CDR3 loop is CASSAPSTEAFF. The CDR3 coding sequence is TGTGCCAGCAGCGCGCCGAGCACTGAAGCTTTCTTT.

The chain recombines TRBV14 with TRBJ2-3; the D is unclear. Germline assignment: CDR1 SGHDN and CDR2 FVKESK. The CDR3 sequence is 16 residues long. The V end lost 0 bases, the J end lost 5 bases, and 15 bases lay between the germline ends. CDR3: CASSQDQAFGQDTQYF. The CDR3 region has the DNA TGTGCCAGCAGCCAAGATCAAGCCTTCGGTCAAGATACGCAGTATTTT.

The CDR3 region has the DNA TGTGCCAGCAAGCTAGCGGGCTCGGGTGAGCAGTTCTTC. Encoded protein: CASKLAGSGEQFF. The chain combines TRBV25-1 with TRBJ2-1; 8 bases map to TRBD2. The V gene's germline CDR1 is MGHDK and CDR2 SYGVNS. Germline trimming cut 7 bases from V and 9 bases from J; bases unmatched to any gene: 8. CDR3 length: 13 residues.

The CDR3 spells CASSVDGGQEAFF. CDR3 coding DNA: TGTGCCAGCAGTGTTGACGGAGGGCAAGAAGCTTTCTTT. The chain has TRBV2 and TRBJ1-1; no firm D call. Trimming took off 4 bases at V and 8 bases at J, with 14 bases between the two ends. The CDR3 sequence is 13 residues long. The germline CDR1 and CDR2 sequences are SNHLY and FYNNEI.

CDR3 residues: CASSKGRRDPYNEQFF. The DNA for the CDR3 is TGTGCCAGCAGCAAAGGGCGGAGGGATCCCTACAATGAGCAGTTCTTC. V gene TRBV21-1 combines with J gene TRBJ2-1; the table assigns TRBD2, which was not confirmed against the DNA. TRBV21-1 is given as a pseudogene. The CDR3 is 16 residues long.

The rearrangement uses TRBV10-2 and TRBJ1-2, with D tentatively TRBD1 (5 bases). The germline V and J ends were trimmed by 2 bases and 4 bases, with 8 bases remaining between them. From germline, CDR1 is WSHSY and CDR2 SAAADI. The CDR3 consists of 13 residues. The CDR3 sequence: CASSEQGSYGYTF. CDR3 nucleotide sequence: TGCGCCAGCAGTGAGCAGGGTAGCTATGGCTACACCTTC.

The table lists this clone with a count of one. The J gene is TRBJ2-1, the V gene TRBV7-6, with 7 nucleotides matching TRBD2. The CDR3 contains 15 residues. With 0 bases clipped from V and 7 bases from J, the junction kept 6 bases outside the gene matches. Germline V gene data show CDR1 as SGHVS and CDR2 as FNYEAQ. CDR3 nucleotide sequence: TGTGCCAGCAGCTTAGCGGGAGGGCGGGAGAATGAGCAGTTCTTC. This sequence encodes CASSLAGGRENEQFF.

The chain uses TRBV28 and TRBJ2-7; possibly TRBD1 for D (5 bases). Germline V lookup: CDR1 MDHEN, CDR2 SYDVKM. Trimming took 6 bases from V and 2 from J, leaving 14 bases between them. This CDR3 spans 14 amino acids. CDR3 protein: CASSERGGTYEQYF. CDR3 nucleotide sequence: TGTGCCAGCAGCGAAAGGGGCGGAACCTACGAGCAGTACTTC.

The J gene is TRBJ1-5, the V gene TRBV18, with 9 bases fitting TRBD1. Per germline, CDR1 KGHSH and CDR2 LQKENI. The CDR3 totals 16 residues. The ends lost 5 bases at V and 5 bases at J; junction bases unmatched: 10. CDR3 DNA sequence: TGTGCCAGCTCATTCTCCGGGACAGGGTTGGATCAGCCCCAGCATTTT. Amino acid sequence: CASSFSGTGLDQPQHF. Full variable domain (rest looked up from reference TRBV18 and TRBJ1-5): NAGVMQNPRHLVRRRGQEARLRCSPMKGHSHVYWYRQLPEEGLKFMVYLQKENIIDESGMPKERFSAEFPKEGPSILRIQQVVRGDSAAYFCASSFSGTGLDQPQHFGDGTRLSIL.

The genes are TRBV6-5 and TRBJ1-2, with TRBD1 identical over 10 bases. V lost 4 bases, J lost 2 bases, and 1 base stayed unmatched. The length of the CDR3 is 14 residues. Germline V gives CDR1 MNHEY, CDR2 SVGAGI. The CDR3 region is CASSWGQGNYGYTF. The CDR3 bases are TGTGCCAGCAGTTGGGGACAGGGGAACTATGGCTACACCTTC.

Only a few counts were recorded for this clone. The chain joins TRBV28 to TRBJ1-2, with a weak D call TRBD1 (5 bases). Germline CDR1 and CDR2: MDHEN and SYDVKM. Trimming pared 9 bases from V and 8 bases from J, leaving 16 bases between. CDR3 size: 12 residues. As DNA, the CDR3 is TGTGCCAGTTACTGGCTGGAGGGGGGCTACACCTTC. Translating it yields CASYWLEGGYTF.

The chain carries TRBV28 and TRBJ1-1; D remains ambiguous. This CDR3 is 14 amino acids long. Germline values: CDR1 MDHEN, CDR2 SYDVKM. Trimming shortened V by 2 bases and J by 4 bases, and 11 bases separated the two germline ends. This CDR3 reads CASSLVGETTEAFF. In DNA form, the CDR3 reads TGTGCCAGCAGTTTAGTCGGGGAGACCACTGAAGCTTTCTTT. Full variable domain (remainder filled in from reference TRBV28 and TRBJ1-1): DVKVTQSSRYLVKRTGEKVFLECVQDMDHENMFWYRQDPGLGLRLIYFSYDVKMKEKGDIPEGYSVSREKKERFSLILESASTNQTSMYLCASSLVGETTEAFFGQGTRLTVV.